Listed below are T cell receptor beta chains from one sample, sequenced in a study of identical twins. TCRdb reprocessed the 5' RACE reads with MiXCR, giving one entry per CDR3 protein. The repertoire consists of under 350,000 distinct CDR3 sequences, with roughly 10% occurring once and the leading ten covering around 7.1%. These sequences were also reported in another study, on yellow fever vaccine responses in identical twins.

Sequencing was performed on CD8+ T cells sorted from blood. The source is a young woman in good health. Both conserved end residues are part of each CDR3. Each record gives: D gene, clone size, J gene, V gene, CDR3 protein, CDR3 DNA. D genes are given only for firm matches. The listing skips clone size in some rows; elsewhere it reads once, few, many or a size class.

TRBD1 NA TRBJ2-7 TRBV7-8 CASSLVTGGYYEQYF TGTGCCAGCAGCTTAGTTACAGGGGGATACTACGAGCAGTACTTC
TRBD2 many TRBJ2-7 TRBV2 CASIPSGSSYEQYF TGTGCCAGCATCCCTAGCGGGAGCTCCTACGAGCAGTACTTC
TRBD1 many TRBJ2-1 TRBV15 CATSRVPGGSYNEQFF TGTGCCACCAGCAGAGTGCCAGGGGGTTCCTACAATGAGCAGTTCTTC
NA few TRBJ2-1 TRBV7-6 CASSLYLVKVPQNEQFF TGTGCCAGCAGCTTATATTTGGTTAAGGTTCCCCAGAATGAGCAGTTCTTC
TRBD1 few TRBJ1-5 TRBV27 CASRPTGDQPQHF TGTGCCAGCAGACCAACAGGGGATCAGCCCCAGCATTTT
NA few TRBJ2-1 TRBV7-2 CASSLIPGPFNEQFF TGTGCCAGCAGCTTAATACCGGGTCCGTTCAATGAGCAGTTCTTC
NA NA TRBJ2-5 TRBV11-2 CASSVAEGIGIVDETQYF TGTGCCAGCAGCGTCGCCGAAGGGATCGGCATTGTGGACGAGACCCAGTACTTC
NA few TRBJ2-3 TRBV27 CASSPWGGAITDTQYF TGTGCCAGCAGTCCCTGGGGGGGGGCGATCACAGATACGCAGTATTTT
NA NA TRBJ2-7 TRBV27 CASSWRESSYEQYF TGTGCCAGCAGTTGGAGGGAAAGCTCCTACGAGCAGTACTTC
NA few TRBJ2-7 TRBV4-1 CASSQDWQSQYF TGCGCCAGCAGCCAAGATTGGCAGTCACAGTACTTC
NA many TRBJ2-1 TRBV15 CATSRVGGDEQFF TGTGCCACCAGCAGAGTCGGGGGTGATGAGCAGTTCTTC
NA many TRBJ2-7 TRBV12-3/TRBV12-4 CASSLSLEGLEQYF TGTGCCAGCAGTTTAAGCCTGGAGGGACTCGAGCAGTACTTC
NA many TRBJ1-1 TRBV20-1 CSATLGTPNTEAFF TGCAGTGCAACACTCGGGACACCGAACACTGAAGCTTTCTTT
TRBD1 few TRBJ1-6 TRBV20-1 CSARDMGMRQGRSYNSPLHF TGCAGTGCTAGAGATATGGGTATGAGACAGGGCAGATCCTATAATTCACCCCTCCACTTT
NA NA TRBJ2-5 TRBV7-6 CASSLGGGRETQYF TGTGCCAGCAGCTTAGGTGGGGGAAGGGAGACCCAGTACTTC
NA NA TRBJ2-7 TRBV6-2/TRBV6-3 CAAMSGYFYEQYF TGTGCCGCGATGAGCGGGTATTTCTACGAGCAGTACTTC
NA NA TRBJ2-3 TRBV11-2 CASSHQGLLRGTDTQYF TGTGCCAGCAGCCATCAAGGACTCTTAAGGGGCACAGATACGCAGTATTTT
NA many TRBJ2-5 TRBV5-1 CASSLTSTGQETQYF TGCGCCAGCAGCCTAACTTCGACAGGCCAAGAGACCCAGTACTTC
TRBD1 few TRBJ2-1 TRBV20-1 CSARQGEVDEQFF TGCAGTGCGAGACAGGGGGAAGTGGATGAGCAGTTCTTC
TRBD2 NA TRBJ2-3 TRBV12-5 CASGLRGGARDTQYF TGTGCTAGTGGTTTACGCGGGGGGGCGCGAGATACGCAGTATTTT
TRBD2 NA TRBJ2-1 TRBV19 CASISSGGRSSYNEQFF TGTGCCAGTATTTCTAGCGGGGGGCGAAGCTCCTACAATGAGCAGTTCTTC
NA few TRBJ2-5 TRBV20-1 CSARDPNQETQYF TGCAGTGCTAGGGACCCGAACCAAGAGACCCAGTACTTC
TRBD1 many TRBJ2-7 TRBV28 CASSLFGTGRSYEQYF TGTGCCAGCAGTTTATTTGGGACAGGGCGCTCCTACGAGCAGTACTTC
NA many TRBJ1-2 TRBV12-3/TRBV12-4 CASSFLKVYGYTF TGTGCCAGCAGTTTTTTAAAGGTCTATGGCTACACCTTC
TRBD1 few TRBJ2-7 TRBV25-1 CASTGTGNSYEQYF TGTGCCAGCACAGGGACAGGGAATTCCTACGAGCAGTACTTC
NA few TRBJ2-5 TRBV4-1 CASSQSLTEGYQETQYF TGCGCCAGCAGCCAGTCCCTGACAGAGGGTTACCAAGAGACCCAGTACTTC